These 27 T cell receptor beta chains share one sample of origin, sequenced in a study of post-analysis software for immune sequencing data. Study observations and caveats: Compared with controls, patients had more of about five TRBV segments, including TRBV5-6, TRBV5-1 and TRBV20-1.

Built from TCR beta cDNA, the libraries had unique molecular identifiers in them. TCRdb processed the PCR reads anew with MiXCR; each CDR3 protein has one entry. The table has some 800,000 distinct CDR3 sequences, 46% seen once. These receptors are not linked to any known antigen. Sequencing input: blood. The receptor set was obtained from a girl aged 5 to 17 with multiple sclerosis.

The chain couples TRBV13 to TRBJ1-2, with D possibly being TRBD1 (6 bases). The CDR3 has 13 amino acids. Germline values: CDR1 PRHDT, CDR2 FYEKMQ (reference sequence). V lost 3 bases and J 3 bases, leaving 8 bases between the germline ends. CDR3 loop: CASSLRTDYGYTF. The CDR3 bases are TGTGCCAGCAGCTTGCGGACAGACTATGGCTACACCTTC.

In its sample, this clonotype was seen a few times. The CDR3 reads CSAPHGQPNSPLHF. In nucleotides, the CDR3 is TGCAGTGCTCCCCATGGACAGCCCAATTCACCCCTCCACTTT. The chain couples TRBV20-1 to TRBJ1-6; TRBD1 is a possible D gene (6 bases). Germline loops: CDR1 DFQATT, CDR2 SNEGSKA (reference sequence). The CDR3 runs to 14 residues. Between the trimmed V and J ends, which lost 5 bases and 7 bases, there was a span of 15 bases.

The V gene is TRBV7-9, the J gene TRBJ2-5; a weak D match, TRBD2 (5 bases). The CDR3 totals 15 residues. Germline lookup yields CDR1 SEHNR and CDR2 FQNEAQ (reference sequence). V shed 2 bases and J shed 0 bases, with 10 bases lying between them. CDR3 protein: CASSLWRTNQETQYF. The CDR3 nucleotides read TGTGCCAGCAGCTTATGGAGGACGAACCAAGAGACCCAGTACTTC.

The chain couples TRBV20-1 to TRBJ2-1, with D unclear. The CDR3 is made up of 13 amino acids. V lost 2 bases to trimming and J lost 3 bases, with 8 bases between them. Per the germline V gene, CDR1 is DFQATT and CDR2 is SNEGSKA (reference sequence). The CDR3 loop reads CSARYSDYNEQFF. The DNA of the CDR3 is TGCAGTGCTAGATACTCTGACTACAATGAGCAGTTCTTC.

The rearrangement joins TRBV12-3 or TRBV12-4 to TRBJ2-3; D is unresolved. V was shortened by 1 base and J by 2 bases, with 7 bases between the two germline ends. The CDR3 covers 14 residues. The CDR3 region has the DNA TGTGCCAGCAGTTTAGGCGGCCCCACAGATACGCAGTATTTT. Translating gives CASSLGGPTDTQYF.

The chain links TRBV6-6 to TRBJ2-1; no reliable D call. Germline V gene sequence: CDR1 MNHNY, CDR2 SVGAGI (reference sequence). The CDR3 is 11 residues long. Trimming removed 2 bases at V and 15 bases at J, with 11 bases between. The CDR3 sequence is CASSYGEVRFF. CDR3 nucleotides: TGTGCCAGCAGTTACGGCGAGGTCCGGTTCTTC.

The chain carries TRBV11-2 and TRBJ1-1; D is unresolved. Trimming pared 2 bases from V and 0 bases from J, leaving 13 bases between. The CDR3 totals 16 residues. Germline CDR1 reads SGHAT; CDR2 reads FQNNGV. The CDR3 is CASSLSAGTMNTEAFF. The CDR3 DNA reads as TGTGCCAGCAGCTTAAGCGCCGGCACGATGAACACTGAAGCTTTCTTT.

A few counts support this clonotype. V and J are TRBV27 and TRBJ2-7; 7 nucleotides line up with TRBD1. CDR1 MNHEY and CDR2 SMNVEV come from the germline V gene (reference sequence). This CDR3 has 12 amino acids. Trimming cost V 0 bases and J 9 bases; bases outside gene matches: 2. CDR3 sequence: CASSLSQGRQYF. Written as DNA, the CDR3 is TGTGCCAGCAGTTTATCACAGGGGAGGCAGTACTTC.

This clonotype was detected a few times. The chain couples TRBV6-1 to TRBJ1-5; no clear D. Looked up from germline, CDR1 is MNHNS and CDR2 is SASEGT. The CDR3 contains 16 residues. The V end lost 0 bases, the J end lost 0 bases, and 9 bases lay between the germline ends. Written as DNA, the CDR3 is TGTGCCAGCAGTGAAGCGCCGGGTACTAGCAATCAGCCCCAGCATTTT. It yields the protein CASSEAPGTSNQPQHF.

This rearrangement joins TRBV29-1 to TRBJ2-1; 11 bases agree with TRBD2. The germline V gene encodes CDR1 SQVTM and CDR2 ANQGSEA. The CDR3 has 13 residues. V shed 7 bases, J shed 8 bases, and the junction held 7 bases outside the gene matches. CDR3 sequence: CSAVAGGPYEQFF. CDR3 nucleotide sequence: TGCAGCGCAGTAGCGGGAGGGCCTTATGAGCAGTTCTTC.

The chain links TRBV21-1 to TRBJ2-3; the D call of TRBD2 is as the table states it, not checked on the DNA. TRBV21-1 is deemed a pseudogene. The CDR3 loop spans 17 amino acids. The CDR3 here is CASSRRPGTSGRNTQYF. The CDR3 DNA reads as TGTGCCAGCAGCAGAAGACCCGGGACTAGCGGGAGAAATACGCAGTATTTT.

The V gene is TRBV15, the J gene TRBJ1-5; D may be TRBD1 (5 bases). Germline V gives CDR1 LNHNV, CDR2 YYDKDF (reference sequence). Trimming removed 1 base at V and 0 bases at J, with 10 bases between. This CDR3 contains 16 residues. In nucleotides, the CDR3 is TGTGCCACCAGCAGAGCAGGGAATTATAGCAATCAGCCCCAGCATTTT. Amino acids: CATSRAGNYSNQPQHF.

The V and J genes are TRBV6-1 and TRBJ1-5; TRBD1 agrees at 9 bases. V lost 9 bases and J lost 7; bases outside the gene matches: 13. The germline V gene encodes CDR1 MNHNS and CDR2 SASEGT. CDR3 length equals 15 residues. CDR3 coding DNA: TGTGCCAGTCAAAACCGGGACAGGGTTTCCCAGCCCCAGCATTTT. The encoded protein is CASQNRDRVSQPQHF.

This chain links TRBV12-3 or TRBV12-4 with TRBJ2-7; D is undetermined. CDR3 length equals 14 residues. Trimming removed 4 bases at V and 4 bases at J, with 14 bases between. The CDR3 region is CASSSPPSPYEQYF. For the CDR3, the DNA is TGTGCCAGCAGTTCCCCCCCTTCACCGTACGAGCAGTACTTC.

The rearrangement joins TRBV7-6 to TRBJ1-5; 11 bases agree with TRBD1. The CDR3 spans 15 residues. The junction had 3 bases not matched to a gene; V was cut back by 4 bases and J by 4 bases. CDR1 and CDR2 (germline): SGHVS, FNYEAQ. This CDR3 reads CASSSGQGVNQPQHF. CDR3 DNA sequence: TGTGCCAGCAGCTCGGGACAGGGGGTAAATCAGCCCCAGCATTTT.

CDR3 amino acids: CSARDRTSRGETQYF. CDR3 nucleotide sequence: TGCAGTGCTAGAGATAGGACTAGCCGTGGGGAGACCCAGTACTTC. This rearrangement joins TRBV20-1 to TRBJ2-5, with 8 bases fitting TRBD2. Germline V gene data show CDR1 as DFQATT and CDR2 as SNEGSKA (reference sequence). J gave up 5 bases and V 0 bases, and 8 bases lay outside the gene matches. The CDR3 contains 15 residues.

CDR3 DNA sequence: TGTGCCAGCAGCACCGGCAACGACTACGAGCAGTACTTC. Protein: CASSTGNDYEQYF. The chain is built from TRBV7-2 and TRBJ2-7; no clear D gene. In germline, CDR1 is SGHTA, CDR2 FQGNSA. The CDR3 is made up of 13 amino acids. V was clipped by 5 bases and J by 3 bases, with 11 bases between them. The full variable domain, rest sourced from reference TRBV7-2 and TRBJ2-7, is GAGVSQSPSNKVTEKGKDVELRCDPISGHTALYWYRQSLGQGLEFLIYFQGNSAPDKSGLPSDRFSAERTGGSVSTLTIQRTQQEDSAVYLCASSTGNDYEQYFGPGTRLTVT.

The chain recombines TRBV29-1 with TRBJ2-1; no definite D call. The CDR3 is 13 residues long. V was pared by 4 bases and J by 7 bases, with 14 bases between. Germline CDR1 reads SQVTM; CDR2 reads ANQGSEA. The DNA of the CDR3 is TGCAGCGTTGCCAGAAAACTTACGAATGAGCAGTTCTTC. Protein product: CSVARKLTNEQFF.

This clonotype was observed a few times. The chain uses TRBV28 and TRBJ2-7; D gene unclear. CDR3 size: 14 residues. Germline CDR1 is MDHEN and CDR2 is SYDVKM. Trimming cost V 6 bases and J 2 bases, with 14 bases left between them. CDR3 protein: CASRFQTEAYEQYF. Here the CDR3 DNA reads TGTGCCAGCAGATTCCAGACGGAAGCCTACGAGCAGTACTTC.

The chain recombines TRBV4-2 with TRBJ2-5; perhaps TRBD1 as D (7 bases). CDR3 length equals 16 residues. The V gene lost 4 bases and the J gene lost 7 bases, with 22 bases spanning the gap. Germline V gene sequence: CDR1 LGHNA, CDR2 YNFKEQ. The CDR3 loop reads CASSPQTDRPGGTQYF. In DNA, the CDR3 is TGTGCCAGCAGCCCCCAGACGGACAGGCCCGGGGGGACCCAGTACTTC.

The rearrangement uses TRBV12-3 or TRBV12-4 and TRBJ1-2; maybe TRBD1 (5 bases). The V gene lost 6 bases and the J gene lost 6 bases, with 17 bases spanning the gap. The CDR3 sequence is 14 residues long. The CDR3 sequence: CASRIGAGENGYTF. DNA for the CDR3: TGTGCCAGCAGGATAGGGGCGGGGGAGAATGGCTACACCTTC.

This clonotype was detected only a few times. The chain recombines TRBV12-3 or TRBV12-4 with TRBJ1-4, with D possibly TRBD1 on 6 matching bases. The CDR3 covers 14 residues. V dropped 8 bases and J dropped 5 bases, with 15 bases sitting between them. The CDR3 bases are TGTGCCAGCGGACGGGGGGGCCCGAATGAAAAACTGTTTTTT. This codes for CASGRGGPNEKLFF.

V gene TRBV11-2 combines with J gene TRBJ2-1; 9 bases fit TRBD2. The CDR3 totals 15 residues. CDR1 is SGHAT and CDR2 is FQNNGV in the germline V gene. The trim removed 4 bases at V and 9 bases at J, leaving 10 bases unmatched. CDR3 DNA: TGTGCCAGCAGCTCCTTAGCGGGAGTGGGTGGTGAGCAGTTCTTC. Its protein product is CASSSLAGVGGEQFF. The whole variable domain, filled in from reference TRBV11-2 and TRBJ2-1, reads EAGVAQSPRYKIIEKRQSVAFWCNPISGHATLYWYQQILGQGPKLLIQFQNNGVVDDSQLPKDRFSAERLKGVDSTLKIQPAKLEDSAVYLCASSSLAGVGGEQFFGPGTRLTVL.

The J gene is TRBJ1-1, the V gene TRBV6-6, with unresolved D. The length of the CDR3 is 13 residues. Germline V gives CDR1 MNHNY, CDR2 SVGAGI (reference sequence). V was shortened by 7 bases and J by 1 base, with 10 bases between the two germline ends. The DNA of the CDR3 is TGTGCCAGCAACGACCGTCAGAACACTGAAGCTTTCTTT. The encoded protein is CASNDRQNTEAFF.

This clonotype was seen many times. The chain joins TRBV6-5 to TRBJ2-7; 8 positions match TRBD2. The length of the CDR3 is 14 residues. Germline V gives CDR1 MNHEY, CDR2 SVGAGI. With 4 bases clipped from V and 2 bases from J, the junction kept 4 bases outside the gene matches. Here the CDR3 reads CASSSTSVAYEQYF. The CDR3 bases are TGTGCCAGCAGTTCGACTAGCGTGGCCTACGAGCAGTACTTC.

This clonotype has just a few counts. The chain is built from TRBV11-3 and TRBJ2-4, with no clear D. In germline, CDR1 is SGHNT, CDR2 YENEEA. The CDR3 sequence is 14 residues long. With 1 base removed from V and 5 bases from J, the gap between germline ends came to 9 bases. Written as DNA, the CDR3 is TGTGCCAGCAGCTTAGCTAGAATCCAAAACATTCAGTACTTC. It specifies CASSLARIQNIQYF.

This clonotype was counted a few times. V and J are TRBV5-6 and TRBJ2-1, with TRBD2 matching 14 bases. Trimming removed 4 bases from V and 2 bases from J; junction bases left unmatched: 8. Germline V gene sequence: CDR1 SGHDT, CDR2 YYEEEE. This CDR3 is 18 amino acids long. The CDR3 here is CASSSGTSGRVAYNEQFF. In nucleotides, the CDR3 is TGTGCCAGCAGCAGCGGGACTAGCGGGAGAGTCGCCTACAATGAGCAGTTCTTC.